This T cell receptor beta chain stems from a study of cytomegalovirus exposure and HLA in healthy donors. Turning to the study itself: Around 80 million unique TCR sequences came from HLA-typed donors in an early release. Notes on the study in general: Several top significant clusters appeared, in a later analysis, to be linked to common viral pathogens.

About this clone: The antigen remains unidentified. In the same sample, other DNA sequences code for this CDR3.

The PCR used 60 Vbeta and 13 Jbeta primers. The data were produced by immunoSEQ multiplex PCR, yet TCRdb's version contains in-frame clones alone and is incomplete. The sample consists of about 170,000 clones, around 80% of them appearing once. These donors, healthy bone marrow donors, were studied. Unmatched junction bases numbered 4, after V lost 7 bases and J lost 5 bases. Germline CDR1 is SGDLS and CDR2 is YYNGEE. This CDR3 contains 14 residues. V and J are TRBV9 and TRBJ2-1; 12 bases match TRBD2. The material sequenced was PBMCs. The source of this sequence is a woman in her forties or fifties in good health and CMV-seropositive. The DNA for the CDR3 is TGTGCCAGCTCGAGACTAGCGGGGGACAATGAGCAGTTCTTC. Protein product: CASSRLAGDNEQFF. The whole variable domain, remainder taken from reference TRBV9 and TRBJ2-1, is DSGVTQTPKHLITATGQRVTLRCSPRSGDLSVYWYQQSLDQGLQFLIQYYNGEERAKGNILERFSAQQFPDLHSELNLSSLELGDSALYFCASSRLAGDNEQFFGPGTRLTVL.